The clone carrying this T cell receptor beta chain appeared many times. The data stem from a study of T cells in Graves' hyperthyroidism and ophthalmopathy. A NOSPECS grade of at least 4, a Clinical Activity Score of at least 3 and duration under 3 months were recorded in ophthalmopathy patients. Exclusion criteria comprised uncontrolled infection, other autoimmune disease, pregnancy or lactation. Regions amplified from RNA transcripts were the TCR beta CDR3 regions. The TCR CDR3 was amplified in a first-round RT-PCR using the HTBI primer set. TCRdb re-called the multiplex PCR reads through MiXCR, storing one row per CDR3 protein. This repertoire shows roughly 500,000 distinct CDR3 sequences, around 16% found once; its top ten account for about 29%. The V end was cut by 5 bases, the J end by 3 bases, with 11 bases between. The CDR3 runs to 13 residues. The germline V gene encodes CDR1 SGHKS and CDR2 YYEKEE (reference sequence).

This chain uses TRBV5-5 with TRBJ2-5, with D tentatively TRBD1 (5 bases). The sequence derives from a woman between 25 and 40 years old with Graves' ophthalmopathy. The material sequenced was blood. For the CDR3, the DNA is TGTGCCAGCAGACAGGACCAAAAAGAGACCCAGTACTTC. Residues: CASRQDQKETQYF.